Given below is one T cell receptor (beta chain) in context. As yet, its antigen is unknown. The data were obtained in a study of human T cells and chemical hapten exposure. Study-wide context: Small pooled library volume differences mainly caused per-sample TCR yield variation. General study findings and limits: There was no change with DPC sensitization in TCRs above 1 in 1000 frequency.

Total RNA was isolated from unfractionated whole blood. Methods used by the authors: Across samples, TCR counts had a median of about 92,000 and ranged from 23,224 to 690,600. TCRdb re-analysed the 5' RACE reads in MiXCR, keeping a single row per CDR3 protein. Here the V and J calls rest on TCRdb's processing, not on the authors' analysis. Here the sample spans around 100,000 distinct CDR3 sequences, around 20% being singletons. Between the trimmed V and J ends, which lost 2 bases and 1 base, there was a span of 16 bases. The CDR3 spans 17 residues. Per germline, CDR1 MNHEY and CDR2 SVGAGI. The chain uses TRBV6-5 and TRBJ2-3, with TRBD2 as a possible D gene (6 bases). This TCR derives from a human donor in good health. The CDR3 protein is CASSYSVAGTGTDTQYF. For the CDR3, the DNA is TGTGCCAGCAGTTACAGCGTGGCGGGAACCGGCACAGATACGCAGTATTTT.